Here is one TCR beta chain with its context. TCRdb's copy holds only in-frame clones and misses some; the assay was immunoSEQ multiplex PCR. The table includes some 40,000 clones, 89% detected once. This sample was taken from a study of T cell changes during pregnancy in multiple sclerosis. The CDR3 sequence is 15 residues long. V was clipped by 6 bases and J by 6 bases; unmatched bases: 11. Per the germline V gene, CDR1 is SEHNR and CDR2 is FQNEAQ (reference sequence). This receptor was taken from a female donor with multiple sclerosis, enrolled in a pregnancy study. This chain links TRBV7-9 with TRBJ2-1; TRBD2 matches at 7 bases. Here the sequenced sample was CD4+ T cells from peripheral blood mononuclear cells, taken in the first trimester of pregnancy. This CDR3 reads CASSPVGGIINEQFF. In DNA form, the CDR3 reads TGTGCCAGCAGTCCAGTGGGGGGGATCATCAATGAGCAGTTCTTC.